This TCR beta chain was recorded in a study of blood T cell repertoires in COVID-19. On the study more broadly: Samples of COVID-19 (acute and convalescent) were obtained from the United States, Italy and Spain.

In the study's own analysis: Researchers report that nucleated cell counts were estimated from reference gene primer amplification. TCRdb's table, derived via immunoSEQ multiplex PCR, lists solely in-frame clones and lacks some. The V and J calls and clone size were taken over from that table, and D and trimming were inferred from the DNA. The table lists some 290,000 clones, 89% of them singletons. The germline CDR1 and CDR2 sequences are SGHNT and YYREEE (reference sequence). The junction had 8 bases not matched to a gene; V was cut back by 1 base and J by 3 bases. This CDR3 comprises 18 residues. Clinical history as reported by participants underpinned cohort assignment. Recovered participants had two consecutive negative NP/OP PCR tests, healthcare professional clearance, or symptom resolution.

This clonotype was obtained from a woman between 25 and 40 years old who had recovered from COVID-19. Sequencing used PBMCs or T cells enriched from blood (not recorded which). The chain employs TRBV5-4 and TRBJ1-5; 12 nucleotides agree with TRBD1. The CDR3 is CASSLRDRGLGANQPQHF. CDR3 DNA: TGTGCCAGCAGCTTGCGGGACAGGGGGCTGGGGGCCAATCAGCCCCAGCATTTT.